The 26 T cell receptor beta chains below come from one sample, sequenced in a study of blood T cell repertoires in COVID-19 (TCRdb year 2020). Library creation used the immunoSEQ multiplex PCR assay. Here the immuneACCESS table is served through TCRdb, limited to in-frame sequences with V and J called. Missing clones are a known gap in these copies; in checked studies unresolved V genes cover under half, and the rest lacks a known reason. In all, the sample holds some 230,000 clones, and more than 80% of those were seen once. Clones ranked in the top ten supply 3.5% of the sample. The sample taken for sequencing was PBMCs or T cells enriched from blood (not recorded which). Every receptor here comes from a woman younger than 35 in a cohort exposed to, infected with or recovered from COVID-19 (not recorded which).

The chain has TRBV7-9 and TRBJ1-2; D is possibly TRBD1 (6 bases). Trimming stripped 8 bases from V and 6 bases from J, with 16 bases between. The germline CDR1 and CDR2 sequences are SEHNR and FQNEAQ (reference sequence). This CDR3 spans 13 amino acids. For the CDR3, the DNA is TGTGCCAGCGGGGGAGGGGGGTTTGATGGCTACACCTTC. Translated, it gives CASGGGGFDGYTF.

This sequence joins TRBV5-4 and TRBJ2-3, with a tentative D call TRBD2 (5 bases). The CDR3 contains 17 residues. Germline CDR1 SGHNT, CDR2 YYREEE (reference sequence). V shed 5 bases and J shed 1 base, with 20 bases lying between them. The CDR3 sequence is CASSGRAALGGTDTQYF. The CDR3 nucleotides are TGTGCCAGCAGTGGTCGAGCGGCCCTGGGAGGCACAGATACGCAGTATTTT.

This chain links TRBV14 with TRBJ2-7; D might be TRBD2 (6 bases). Germline assignment: CDR1 SGHDN and CDR2 FVKESK. The CDR3 sequence is 14 residues long. V was shortened by 4 bases and J by 1 base, with 11 bases between the two germline ends. CDR3 region: CASSPWRGSYEQYF. As DNA, the CDR3 is TGTGCCAGCAGCCCGTGGAGGGGATCCTACGAGCAGTACTTC.

This rearrangement joins TRBV7-2 to TRBJ1-3; tentatively, D is TRBD1 (6 bases). CDR1 is SGHTA, CDR2 FQGNSA, per germline. The CDR3 contains 17 residues. V gave up 1 base and J gave up 3 bases, with 16 bases separating them. In DNA form, the CDR3 reads TGTGCCAGCAGCTTAGGTCCGGCAGGGGTCTTTGGAAACACCATATATTTT. Protein sequence: CASSLGPAGVFGNTIYF. The whole variable domain, filled in from reference TRBV7-2 and TRBJ1-3, reads GAGVSQSPSNKVTEKGKDVELRCDPISGHTALYWYRQSLGQGLEFLIYFQGNSAPDKSGLPSDRFSAERTGGSVSTLTIQRTQQEDSAVYLCASSLGPAGVFGNTIYFGEGSWLTVV.

The V and J genes are TRBV15 and TRBJ1-6; D not resolved. V gave up 4 bases and J gave up 7 bases, with 8 bases separating them. From germline, CDR1 is LNHNV and CDR2 YYDKDF (reference sequence). The CDR3 extends over 13 amino acids. The CDR3 sequence is CATSIGPNSPLHF. The DNA for the CDR3 is TGTGCCACCAGCATTGGCCCAAATTCACCCCTCCACTTT.

The V and J genes are TRBV27 and TRBJ1-2, with 7 bases aligning to TRBD1. This CDR3 contains 15 residues. The trim removed 3 bases at V and 6 bases at J, leaving 10 bases unmatched. The germline CDR1 and CDR2 sequences are MNHEY and SMNVEV (reference sequence). The CDR3 DNA follows: TGTGCCAGCAGTTTTTCCGCAGGGGGATGGGATGGCTACACCTTC. Amino acid sequence: CASSFSAGGWDGYTF.

In DNA, the CDR3 is TGTGCCAGCAGTCCTAACCCCACCACTAGCGGTTGGGGCTACAATGAGCAGTTCTTC. Amino acids: CASSPNPTTSGWGYNEQFF. The V gene is TRBV27, the J gene TRBJ2-1; 8 nucleotides agree with TRBD2. V shed 5 bases and J 3 bases; nucleotides not matched to a gene: 18. CDR1 and CDR2 from the germline V gene are MNHEY and SMNVEV (reference sequence). CDR3 length equals 19 residues.

The rearrangement links TRBV19 to TRBJ2-7; D is unresolved. This CDR3 is built from 13 residues. Germline CDR1 LNHDA, CDR2 SQIVND (reference sequence). The V and J ends lost 1 base and 1 base respectively, with 5 bases between them. DNA for the CDR3: TGTGCCAGTAGTATAGCCGTGTCCTACGAGCAGTACTTC. Translating it yields CASSIAVSYEQYF. Combining the CDR3 with reference TRBV19 and TRBJ2-7 gives the whole variable domain DGGITQSPKYLFRKEGQNVTLSCEQNLNHDAMYWYRQDPGQGLRLIYYSQIVNDFQKGDIAEGYSVSREKKESFPLTVTSAQKNPTAFYLCASSIAVSYEQYFGPGTRLTVT.

The genes are TRBV10-3 and TRBJ2-2, with TRBD1 identical over 8 bases. This CDR3 spans 14 amino acids. The germline gives CDR1 ENHRY, CDR2 SYGVKD. V was pared by 10 bases and J by 4 bases, with 8 bases of the junction left unmatched. CDR3 in amino acids: CATTQGASTGELFF. DNA for the CDR3: TGTGCCACCACTCAGGGGGCGAGCACCGGGGAGCTGTTTTTT.

This sequence joins TRBV24-1 and TRBJ2-7; 9 nucleotides agree with TRBD1. V lost 4 bases, J lost 3 bases, and 3 bases stayed unmatched. This CDR3 has 14 residues. Germline V gene sequence: CDR1 KGHDR, CDR2 SFDVKD. This CDR3 is CATSEATGGYEQYF. DNA of the CDR3: TGTGCCACCAGTGAGGCGACAGGGGGCTACGAGCAGTACTTC.

This rearrangement joins TRBV7-9 to TRBJ1-2; TRBD1 might be the D (5 bases). The CDR3 has 12 residues. The V end lost 3 bases, the J end lost 8 bases, and 10 bases lay between the germline ends. CDR1 is SEHNR, CDR2 FQNEAQ, per germline (reference sequence). This chain's CDR3 is CASSFWGGGYTF. The CDR3 nucleotides read TGTGCCAGCAGCTTCTGGGGCGGAGGCTACACCTTC.

The chain couples TRBV2 to TRBJ1-6, with D unresolved. This CDR3 has 11 amino acids. The germline gives CDR1 SNHLY, CDR2 FYNNEI. The V gene lost 7 bases and the J gene lost 15 bases, with 13 bases spanning the gap. This CDR3 reads CASMSETLLHF. CDR3 bases: TGTGCCAGCATGAGTGAAACGCTCCTCCACTTT.

The chain employs TRBV10-3 and TRBJ1-4; 7 bases agree with TRBD1. The germline V gene encodes CDR1 ENHRY and CDR2 SYGVKD. Germline trimming cut 9 bases from V and 3 bases from J; bases unmatched to any gene: 4. The CDR3 has 13 amino acids. The CDR3 region has the DNA TGTGCCATTCGACAGGGCCCTAATGAAAAACTGTTTTTT. This gives the protein CAIRQGPNEKLFF.

The gene calls are TRBV4-1 and TRBJ1-4; D is undetermined. V was pared by 3 bases and J by 5 bases, with 10 bases between. This CDR3 is 14 amino acids long. CDR1 is MGHRA and CDR2 is YSYEKL in the germline V gene. CDR3 bases: TGCGCCAGCAGCCAGAGCCTTCTAAATGAAAAACTGTTTTTT. It translates to CASSQSLLNEKLFF.

The chain joins TRBV6-2 or TRBV6-3 to TRBJ2-1; D ambiguous. Germline assignment: CDR1 MNHEY and CDR2 SVGEGT. The CDR3 is 12 residues long. Trimming stripped 4 bases from V and 9 bases from J, with 10 bases between. The DNA of the CDR3 is TGTGCCAGCAGTTTAGAGAAGATTGAGCAGTTCTTC. Its protein is CASSLEKIEQFF.

This rearrangement joins TRBV19 to TRBJ1-5, with D possibly being TRBD1 (5 bases). The CDR3 totals 13 residues. The V and J ends lost 8 bases and 7 bases respectively, with 15 bases between them. Germline CDR1 is LNHDA and CDR2 is SQIVND (reference sequence). The CDR3 here is CASGARGSQPQHF. CDR3 bases: TGTGCCAGTGGAGCAAGGGGCAGCCAGCCCCAGCATTTT.

The chain links TRBV19 to TRBJ1-1; D gene uncertain. V lost 7 bases, J lost 4 bases, and 4 bases lay in between. The CDR3 runs 10 residues. The V gene's germline CDR1 is LNHDA and CDR2 SQIVND (reference sequence). The CDR3 here is CASIGTEAFF. The CDR3 coding sequence is TGTGCCAGTATCGGCACTGAAGCTTTCTTT. Full variable domain (remainder filled in from reference TRBV19 and TRBJ1-1): DGGITQSPKYLFRKEGQNVTLSCEQNLNHDAMYWYRQDPGQGLRLIYYSQIVNDFQKGDIAEGYSVSREKKESFPLTVTSAQKNPTAFYLCASIGTEAFFGQGTRLTVV.

V usage is TRBV2 and J usage is TRBJ2-7; TRBD2 might be the D (6 bases). CDR1 and CDR2 from the germline V gene are SNHLY and FYNNEI. There are 13 residues in the CDR3. V lost 8 bases, J lost 6 bases, and 17 bases lay in between. CDR3 amino acids: CASFFEGGGEQYF. The CDR3 DNA reads TGTGCCAGCTTTTTTGAGGGAGGTGGCGAGCAGTACTTC. The variable domain in full, with the rest retrieved from reference TRBV2 and TRBJ2-7, is EPEVTQTPSHQVTQMGQEVILRCVPISNHLYFYWYRQILGQKVEFLVSFYNNEISEKSEIFDDQFSVERPDGSNFTLKIRSTKLEDSAMYFCASFFEGGGEQYFGPGTRLTVT.

Note on this clone: The same CDR3 is also encoded by other DNA sequences in this sample. V is TRBV5-1 and J is TRBJ1-1; D may be TRBD1 (5 bases). Trimming left V 4 bases short and J 2 bases short, with 9 bases between. Germline lookup yields CDR1 SGHRS and CDR2 YFSETQ. This CDR3 has 13 amino acids. In DNA form, the CDR3 reads TGCGCCAGCAGCCCACAGGTCAACACTGAAGCTTTCTTT. Translation gives CASSPQVNTEAFF.

The CDR3 bases are TGCGCCAGCAGCTTGGATGGCGGGGGAACCGGGGAGCTGTTTTTT. Protein sequence: CASSLDGGGTGELFF. V gene TRBV5-1 combines with J gene TRBJ2-2, with TRBD2 identical over 7 bases. The germline V gene encodes CDR1 SGHRS and CDR2 YFSETQ. This CDR3 has 15 residues. The V and J ends lost 0 bases and 5 bases, in that order; junction bases with no gene match: 4.

The rearrangement links TRBV2 to TRBJ1-4, with a tentative D call TRBD1 (5 bases). The CDR3 loop spans 15 amino acids. V gave up 6 bases and J gave up 0 bases, with 11 bases separating them. Germline V gene data show CDR1 as SNHLY and CDR2 as FYNNEI. CDR3: CASRIQGATNEKLFF. DNA for the CDR3: TGTGCCAGCAGGATTCAGGGTGCAACTAATGAAAAACTGTTTTTT.

The V call is TRBV4-2, the J call TRBJ1-3; TRBD1 matches 10 bases. V lost 10 bases, J lost 3 bases, and 6 bases stayed unmatched. The CDR3 totals 14 residues. The germline V gene encodes CDR1 LGHNA and CDR2 YNFKEQ. The CDR3 reads CATSGQGVGNTIYF. CDR3 DNA sequence: TGTGCCACCTCCGGACAGGGGGTTGGAAACACCATATATTTT.

The chain combines TRBV9 with TRBJ2-1, with TRBD2 as a possible D gene (6 bases). Germline V gene sequence: CDR1 SGDLS, CDR2 YYNGEE. The CDR3 is made up of 14 amino acids. Trimming cost V 4 bases and J 11 bases, with 19 bases left between them. The DNA of the CDR3 is TGTGCCAGCAGCCCACACCCCGGGAGCTTCAAGCAGTTCTTC. Protein: CASSPHPGSFKQFF.

The V call is TRBV19, the J call TRBJ1-5; 9 bases fit TRBD1. The ends lost 4 bases at V and 4 bases at J; junction bases unmatched: 5. The CDR3 sequence is 15 residues long. Germline CDR1 and CDR2: LNHDA and SQIVND (reference sequence). The CDR3 loop is CASSKVGQGNQPQHF. The CDR3 bases are TGTGCCAGTAGTAAAGTGGGACAGGGTAATCAGCCCCAGCATTTT.

The chain couples TRBV14 to TRBJ1-2, with D possibly TRBD1 on 6 matching bases. CDR3 length equals 15 residues. Germline V CDR1 and CDR2: SGHDN, FVKESK. The ends were cut back, 0 bases at V and 4 bases at J, with 12 bases in the middle. The CDR3 nucleotides are TGTGCCAGCAGCCAAGAAGGACAGATATTCTATGGCTACACCTTC. It is translated as CASSQEGQIFYGYTF. The full variable domain, rest sourced from reference TRBV14 and TRBJ1-2, is EAGVTQFPSHSVIEKGQTVTLRCDPISGHDNLYWYRRVMGKEIKFLLHFVKESKQDESGMPNNRFLAERTGGTYSTLKVQPAELEDSGVYFCASSQEGQIFYGYTFGSGTRLTVV.

The chain joins TRBV7-9 to TRBJ2-7; 9 bases map to TRBD1. CDR3 length: 16 amino acids. The germline gives CDR1 SEHNR, CDR2 FQNEAQ (reference sequence). The V gene end was trimmed by 4 bases and the J gene end by 3 bases; junction bases not matched to a gene: 10. The CDR3 nucleotides read TGTGCCAGCAGCTCTACCGGGACAGGGCAGTTCTACGAGCAGTACTTC. This encodes CASSSTGTGQFYEQYF.